The 23 T cell receptor beta chains in this list originate from one sample, sequenced in a study of cytotoxic CD8 clonotypes in ibrutinib-treated CLL (dated by TCRdb to the early 2020s). The sample's time point, from its label and the paper: approximately 25 months on ibrutinib. Receptor amplification or capture employed the immunoSEQ multiplex PCR assay. The clones in this table, taken by TCRdb from immuneACCESS, are in-frame only. Not every clone is retained; where verified, under half of the shortfall comes from an unresolved V gene, and the cause of the rest is unknown. The sample table holds approximately 90,000 clones, of which approximately 80% were seen once. The ten largest clonotypes hold under 30% of the sample. The material was PBMCs, obtained after 24 months of ibrutinib treatment. The receptors here all came from a human donor with chronic lymphocytic leukemia.

V is TRBV27 and J is TRBJ2-2, with 13 bases identical to TRBD2. J lost 1 base, V lost 5 bases, and 4 bases had no gene match. In germline, CDR1 is MNHEY, CDR2 SMNVEV (reference sequence). CDR3 length: 17 amino acids. In nucleotides, the CDR3 is TGTGCCAGCAGTCCCCGGACTAGCGGGAGGAACACCGGGGAGCTGTTTTTT. The encoded protein is CASSPRTSGRNTGELFF.

This clone was recorded only once. The CDR3 here is CASSDPRLRQVDSYNEQFF. The CDR3 bases are TGTGCCAGCAGTGACCCTCGATTGCGACAGGTCGACTCCTACAATGAGCAGTTCTTC. The chain links TRBV2 to TRBJ2-1, with D possibly being TRBD1 (6 bases). Germline V CDR1 and CDR2: SNHLY, FYNNEI. The V end was cut by 3 bases, the J end by 0 bases, with 21 bases between. The CDR3 is 19 residues long.

This clone was seen a handful of times. The rearrangement links TRBV28 to TRBJ1-5; D might be TRBD1 (5 bases). Trimming stripped 6 bases from V and 7 bases from J, with 16 bases between. The CDR3 spans 14 residues. Germline CDR1 MDHEN, CDR2 SYDVKM. The CDR3 spells CASSRPGRSQPQHF. CDR3 DNA: TGTGCCAGCAGCCGGCCAGGGCGCAGCCAGCCCCAGCATTTT.

V usage is TRBV19 and J usage is TRBJ2-7; maybe TRBD1 (5 bases). V lost 3 bases and J 6 bases, leaving 12 bases between the germline ends. This CDR3 region has 13 residues. The V gene's germline CDR1 is LNHDA and CDR2 SQIVND (reference sequence). CDR3 in DNA: TGTGCCAGTAGTATTATCAGGGAACGCGAGCAGTACTTC. The encoded protein is CASSIIREREQYF.

The genes are TRBV27 and TRBJ2-3, with TRBD1 matching over 8 bases. This CDR3 comprises 16 residues. The J segment lost 0 bases and the V segment lost 6 bases, leaving 8 bases of the junction unmatched. Germline V gene lookup returns CDR1 MNHEY and CDR2 SMNVEV (reference sequence). CDR3 DNA: TGTGCCAGCAGCCAGGGGGCCTTGACTAGCACAGATACGCAGTATTTT. Encoded protein: CASSQGALTSTDTQYF.

CDR3 sequence: CASTPQGIKTQYF. CDR3 nucleotide sequence: TGTGCCAGCACCCCGCAGGGTATCAAGACCCAGTACTTC. The chain recombines TRBV11-2 with TRBJ2-5; D may be TRBD1 (5 bases). Germline loops: CDR1 SGHAT, CDR2 FQNNGV. Trimming removed 7 bases from V and 6 bases from J, with 15 bases in between. The CDR3 is 13 amino acids.

V gene TRBV30 combines with J gene TRBJ2-1; D is unclear. The CDR3 length is 11 residues. V lost 4 bases to trimming and J lost 9 bases, with 10 bases between them. The germline V gene has CDR1 GTSNPN and CDR2 SVGIG (reference sequence). CDR3 sequence (DNA): TGTGCCTGGAAAGGGCTTACTGAGCAGTTCTTC. Translated, it gives CAWKGLTEQFF.

The V call is TRBV28, the J call TRBJ1-4, with unresolved D. This CDR3 contains 15 residues. Trimming took off 2 bases at V and 2 bases at J, with 9 bases between the two ends. The germline gives CDR1 MDHEN, CDR2 SYDVKM. CDR3 sequence: CASSLPGRTNEKLFF. For the CDR3, the DNA is TGTGCCAGCAGTTTACCGGGGAGGACTAATGAAAAACTGTTTTTT.

This chain joins TRBV19 and TRBJ1-5, with D perhaps matching TRBD1 (5 bases). CDR1 is LNHDA and CDR2 is SQIVND in the germline V gene (reference sequence). Trimming took off 10 bases at V and 5 bases at J, with 12 bases between the two ends. This CDR3 comprises 12 residues. The CDR3 DNA reads TGTGCCACGGGCAGGGATTATCAGCCCCAGCATTTT. The encoded protein is CATGRDYQPQHF.

The chain has TRBV5-8 and TRBJ1-5; 7 bases match TRBD1. The germline V gene encodes CDR1 SGHTS and CDR2 YDEGEE. With V trimmed by 1 base and J by 6 bases, 4 bases remained unmatched. The CDR3 has 14 amino acids. CDR3 region: CASSLLAGGQPQHF. In DNA, the CDR3 is TGTGCCAGCAGCTTGTTAGCAGGGGGTCAGCCCCAGCATTTT.

A few counts support this clone. This chain links TRBV19 with TRBJ2-2; 7 bases align to TRBD1. CDR1 LNHDA and CDR2 SQIVND come from the germline V gene (reference sequence). The V segment lost 6 bases and the J segment 5 bases; nucleotides outside the gene matches: 3. The CDR3 loop spans 13 amino acids. Here the CDR3 DNA reads TGTGCCAGTAGGGGACAGTTGACCGGGGAGCTGTTTTTT. Its translation is CASRGQLTGELFF. The full variable domain, rest sourced from reference TRBV19 and TRBJ2-2, is DGGITQSPKYLFRKEGQNVTLSCEQNLNHDAMYWYRQDPGQGLRLIYYSQIVNDFQKGDIAEGYSVSREKKESFPLTVTSAQKNPTAFYLCASRGQLTGELFFGEGSRLTVL.

The gene calls are TRBV4-1 and TRBJ1-2, with a weak D call TRBD1 (6 bases). Trimming shortened V by 0 bases and J by 6 bases, and 14 bases separated the two germline ends. The germline gives CDR1 MGHRA, CDR2 YSYEKL. The CDR3 runs to 15 residues. The CDR3 DNA reads as TGCGCCAGCAGCCAAGAAGGTCGGGGGCGCGATGGCTACACCTTC. Its protein product is CASSQEGRGRDGYTF.

The genes are TRBV28 and TRBJ2-7, with D possibly being TRBD1 (5 bases). The V end lost 6 bases, the J end lost 1 base, and 19 bases lay between the germline ends. Germline loops: CDR1 MDHEN, CDR2 SYDVKM. CDR3 length: 16 amino acids. CDR3 nucleotide sequence: TGTGCCAGCAGCTCTTCGACGACAGCATGGTCCTACGAGCAGTACTTC. It is translated as CASSSSTTAWSYEQYF.

The chain links TRBV5-1 to TRBJ2-7; no definite D call. Trimming took 0 bases from V and 2 from J, leaving 6 bases between them. This CDR3 is built from 13 residues. Germline V gives CDR1 SGHRS, CDR2 YFSETQ. CDR3 in amino acids: CASSLGVAYEQYF. The CDR3 DNA reads TGCGCCAGCAGCTTGGGGGTAGCCTACGAGCAGTACTTC.

This chain connects TRBV7-3 to TRBJ2-6; TRBD1 might be the D (5 bases). Between the trimmed V and J ends, which lost 5 bases and 0 bases, there was a span of 8 bases. Per germline, CDR1 SGHTA and CDR2 FQGTGA. The CDR3 contains 15 residues. The CDR3 is CASSTGYSGANVLTF. The CDR3 DNA sequence: TGTGCCAGCAGCACAGGCTACTCTGGGGCCAACGTCCTGACTTTC.

The chain couples TRBV27 to TRBJ2-5; possibly TRBD2 for D (5 bases). The J call may be wrong; the DNA end is better matched by TRBJ2-7. The CDR3 is 14 residues long. Germline V gene data show CDR1 as MNHEY and CDR2 as SMNVEV (reference sequence). DNA of the CDR3: TGTGCCAGCAGTCCTGTACGGAGGACCTACGAGCAGTACTTC. This translates into CASSPVRRTYEQYF.

This sequence joins TRBV27 and TRBJ2-5; D is tentatively TRBD1 or TRBD2 (5 bases each). The CDR3 runs 14 residues. V lost 2 bases and J lost 9, with 16 bases in between. Per the germline V gene, CDR1 is MNHEY and CDR2 is SMNVEV (reference sequence). In nucleotides, the CDR3 is TGTGCCAGCAGTTTAAGTCCCTTCTTGGGGGCCCAGTACTTC. It specifies CASSLSPFLGAQYF.

The rearrangement links TRBV25-1 to TRBJ2-7, with TRBD1 matching over 7 bases. Germline CDR1 is MGHDK and CDR2 is SYGVNS. The CDR3 spans 14 residues. Losses at the gene ends were 3 bases for V and 0 bases for J; bases not matched to a gene: 2. CDR3 nucleotides: TGTGCCAGCAGTGATCAGGGGGTCTCCTACGAGCAGTACTTC. It is translated as CASSDQGVSYEQYF.

This clone has just a few counts. This rearrangement joins TRBV27 to TRBJ1-5; D gene unclear. Germline assignment: CDR1 MNHEY and CDR2 SMNVEV (reference sequence). CDR3 size: 14 residues. Trimming removed 5 bases at V and 4 bases at J, with 12 bases between. The CDR3: CASSSRPGNQPQHF. The CDR3 nucleotides are TGTGCCAGCAGTAGTAGACCGGGGAATCAGCCCCAGCATTTT.

The rearrangement joins TRBV5-1 to TRBJ2-7, with a possible D match to TRBD1 (6 bases). The CDR3 is 14 residues long. Germline lookup yields CDR1 SGHRS and CDR2 YFSETQ. V was trimmed by 1 base and J by 0 bases, leaving 8 bases between them. CDR3 in amino acids: CASSLSQGSYEQYF. CDR3 nucleotides: TGCGCCAGCAGCTTGTCACAGGGCTCCTACGAGCAGTACTTC. Complete variable domain (other parts from reference TRBV5-1 and TRBJ2-7): KAGVTQTPRYLIKTRGQQVTLSCSPISGHRSVSWYQQTPGQGLQFLFEYFSETQRNKGNFPGRFSGRQFSNSRSEMNVSTLELGDSALYLCASSLSQGSYEQYFGPGTRLTVT.

A few counts support this clone. The chain couples TRBV6-1 to TRBJ1-2; D not certain. Deletions cut 1 base from V and 2 bases from J, with 2 bases between. This CDR3 spans 12 amino acids. Per the germline V gene, CDR1 is MNHNS and CDR2 is SASEGT. The CDR3 DNA follows: TGTGCCAGCAGTGAAGTGAACTATGGCTACACCTTC. It yields the protein CASSEVNYGYTF.

The V gene is TRBV20-1, the J gene TRBJ2-7; D not resolved. Germline assignment: CDR1 DFQATT and CDR2 SNEGSKA (reference sequence). The CDR3 length is 11 residues. V lost 2 bases and J 7 bases, leaving 9 bases between the germline ends. Written as DNA, the CDR3 is TGCAGTGCTAGACCGTACTTAGAGCAGTACTTC. Translating it yields CSARPYLEQYF.

V is TRBV18 and J is TRBJ2-7, with D possibly being TRBD2 (5 bases). The V end lost 4 bases, the J end lost 3 bases, and 10 bases lay between the germline ends. CDR3 length: 13 residues. In germline, CDR1 is KGHSH, CDR2 LQKENI. The CDR3 DNA sequence: TGTGCCAGCTCACATGGACGGGACTACGAGCAGTACTTC. As protein: CASSHGRDYEQYF.